This TCR beta chain comes out of a study of PD-L1 blockade in urothelial cancer. Study as a whole: Blood analysis took place 3 weeks (second dose) and 6 weeks after treatment start. General study findings and limits: Durable-benefit cases showed more tumor-associated blood clone expansion at 3 weeks.

The protocol was immunoSEQ multiplex PCR, while the TCRdb copy is restricted to in-frame clones and leaves out a portion. This sample has about 83,000 clones, with approximately 86% found just once. V gave up 5 bases and J gave up 2 bases; unmatched junction bases: 5. This CDR3 contains 15 residues. Germline CDR1 reads SQVTM; CDR2 reads ANQGSEA. Remarks on this clone: The antigen is undetermined.

The clonotype was recovered from a woman aged 70-85 years with urothelial cancer. The gene calls are TRBV29-1 and TRBJ2-1; 11 bases are shared with TRBD2. The sample in question was PBMCs, obtained around atezolizumab (anti-PD-L1) treatment. CDR3 residues: CSVSTSGKTYNEQFF. CDR3 in DNA: TGCAGCGTTTCGACTAGCGGGAAGACCTACAATGAGCAGTTCTTC.